This T cell receptor beta chain was observed in a study of T cell repertoires in cytomegalovirus infection. About the research overall: From public TCR beta signatures came an indication of both CMV infection and matching HLA type.

This clonotype was counted at least ten times. Its specificity is not known. One entry per CDR3 protein, called by TCRdb with MiXCR from the reads. The sample consists of almost 500,000 distinct CDR3 sequences, roughly 10% of them appearing once. Overall study results and limits: Frequencies of public TCR beta families were cumulated, and this identified carriers of CMV plus the relevant HLA. HLA-C-restricted CMV-specific TCR beta clonotypes were dominant in the ex vivo response.

V lost 2 bases and J lost 4, with 13 bases in between. Germline loops: CDR1 MNHEY, CDR2 SVGEGT. The CDR3 spans 15 residues. V and J are TRBV6-2 or TRBV6-3 and TRBJ2-3, with D maybe TRBD1 (6 bases). Material for sequencing was PBMCs. This clonotype originated in a human donor in good health (CMV status not recorded). Some clones in this sample may be carry-over from other donors' samples. The CDR3 spells CASSYDSGGADTQYF. In nucleotides, the CDR3 is TGTGCCAGCAGTTACGACAGTGGGGGCGCAGATACGCAGTATTTT.